A selection of T cell receptor beta chains follows, all from one sample in a study of cytomegalovirus exposure and HLA in healthy donors. The data were produced by immunoSEQ multiplex PCR, yet TCRdb's version contains in-frame clones alone and is incomplete. The data show 200,000 to 250,000 clones, with around 76% seen just once and 0.63% held by the top ten. Input material: PBMCs. The origin of the receptors is a young man in good health and CMV-seronegative. Both conserved end residues are part of each CDR3. Fields, in order: J gene, V gene, D gene, CDR3 protein. The D gene is left open where the match is weak.

J: TRBJ1-3
V: TRBV27
D: .
CDR3: CASSLWAGNTIYF

J: TRBJ2-7
V: TRBV7-6
D: .
CDR3: CASSPSGTAGEQYF

J: TRBJ1-4
V: TRBV30
D: .
CDR3: CAWTDPYLGGAYEKLFF

J: TRBJ2-7
V: TRBV6-5
D: TRBD1
CDR3: CASSSFTGTGAYEQYF

J: TRBJ2-7
V: TRBV11-3
D: TRBD2
CDR3: CASSRTSGPYEQYF

J: TRBJ2-7
V: TRBV19
D: TRBD1
CDR3: CASSLASGGVIPYEQYF

J: TRBJ1-5
V: TRBV5-1
D: TRBD1
CDR3: CASSLTGDQPQHF

J: TRBJ1-1
V: TRBV6-5
D: .
CDR3: CASSEARGTEAFF

J: TRBJ2-7
V: TRBV4-1
D: .
CDR3: CASSQDSGSYEQYF

J: TRBJ2-3
V: TRBV30
D: .
CDR3: CAWSVNGMFSDTQYF

J: TRBJ1-1
V: TRBV6-1
D: .
CDR3: CASSEGRREAFF

J: TRBJ1-2
V: TRBV14
D: TRBD1
CDR3: CASSQQGNYGYTF

J: TRBJ1-1
V: TRBV5-6
D: TRBD1
CDR3: CASSWRRQGGYTEAFF

J: TRBJ2-1
V: TRBV6-1
D: TRBD2
CDR3: CASSEKVWAGVQNEQFF

J: TRBJ2-2
V: TRBV11-1
D: TRBD1
CDR3: CASSPGTGGHTGELFF

J: TRBJ2-1
V: TRBV4-1
D: TRBD2
CDR3: CASSQVDLLGGSSYNEQFF

J: TRBJ2-7
V: TRBV28
D: .
CDR3: CASRLDGTYEQYF

J: TRBJ2-2
V: TRBV28
D: TRBD2
CDR3: CASSLVSGKGGELFF

J: TRBJ1-5
V: TRBV19
D: .
CDR3: CASSSEVRFGNQPQHF

J: TRBJ1-1
V: TRBV28
D: TRBD1
CDR3: CASLFKDRPLVTEAFF

J: TRBJ1-4
V: TRBV28
D: .
CDR3: CASSFSGRRSEKLFF

J: TRBJ2-5
V: TRBV5-1
D: .
CDR3: CASSLAISSGVETQYF

J: TRBJ1-5
V: TRBV19
D: .
CDR3: CATKPGWNQPQHF

J: TRBJ2-7
V: TRBV7-7
D: .
CDR3: CASSSIGGGRGRREQYF

J: TRBJ1-2
V: TRBV27
D: TRBD1
CDR3: CASRDSDRAGYTF

J: TRBJ1-4
V: TRBV15
D: .
CDR3: CATSSHRTNEKLFF

J: TRBJ1-4
V: TRBV6-5
D: .
CDR3: CASSPQGNNEKLFF

J: TRBJ2-7
V: TRBV11-2
D: .
CDR3: CASSLGAGLGTYEQYF

J: TRBJ2-1
V: TRBV9
D: TRBD2
CDR3: CASSGAGSSYNEQFF

J: TRBJ1-4
V: TRBV7-9
D: TRBD1
CDR3: CASSMRQGADEKLFF

J: TRBJ1-1
V: TRBV9
D: TRBD1
CDR3: CASSQTDRGWAFF

J: TRBJ1-3
V: TRBV30
D: TRBD1
CDR3: CAWSGGTGSGNTIYF

J: TRBJ2-7
V: TRBV2
D: .
CDR3: CASGGNYEQYF

J: TRBJ2-5
V: TRBV5-1
D: TRBD2
CDR3: CASSLGSGRAETQYF

J: .
V: TRBV6-1
D: .
CDR3: CASRDYEQYF

J: .
V: TRBV10-3
D: .
CDR3: CAISEILSGSPYEQYF

J: TRBJ1-5
V: TRBV7-2
D: .
CDR3: CASSLGDFSNQPQHF

J: TRBJ2-7
V: TRBV30
D: TRBD2
CDR3: CAWRGTSGTREQYF

J: TRBJ1-3
V: TRBV29-1
D: .
CDR3: CSVIGQTSGNTIYF

J: TRBJ2-1
V: TRBV5-8
D: .
CDR3: CATSRGLNNEQFF

J: TRBJ2-3
V: TRBV5-1
D: TRBD1
CDR3: CASSLRGRPTDTQYF

J: TRBJ2-5
V: TRBV27
D: TRBD1
CDR3: CASTPGQGYQETQYF

J: TRBJ1-1
V: TRBV7-8
D: TRBD1
CDR3: CASSLGTGRNTEAFF

J: TRBJ2-7
V: TRBV19
D: .
CDR3: CASSVGDLFYEQYF

J: TRBJ1-2
V: TRBV6-5
D: TRBD1
CDR3: CASSYFGQGLLYGYTF

J: TRBJ2-1
V: TRBV10-1
D: TRBD1
CDR3: CASRTGTALNNEQFF

J: TRBJ1-4
V: TRBV19
D: TRBD1
CDR3: CASSIGQGGEKLFF

J: TRBJ2-5
V: TRBV9
D: .
CDR3: CASSPRTAAQETQYF

J: TRBJ1-2
V: TRBV7-8
D: TRBD1
CDR3: CASSPRTGIHGYTF

J: TRBJ1-5
V: TRBV28
D: .
CDR3: CASSLWAGGDYQPQHF